This section outlines one T cell receptor (beta chain) sequence together with its context. Its antigen specificity is not known. Base qualities were left out, and no much larger clone turns up one base away. The entry originates in a study of cytomegalovirus exposure and HLA in healthy donors (dated by TCRdb to about 2017). The study in broad terms: According to a later analysis, one platform produced both the roughly 120 validation repertoires and the 670 or so repertoires of the first cohort. A separate validation cohort of 100 to 150 different subjects was used in addition to the roughly 620-subject first cohort. The study aimed to test whether cataloging public T cell receptors could reveal signatures of past pathogen exposure. To predict cytomegalovirus infection status, the study combined high-throughput TCR immunosequencing, statistical association of individual TCRs with disease status, and machine learning. Here is what the overall study found, with its caveats: The authors suggested that the approach could potentially be generalized to other disease states and immunological phenotypes. A few of the identified cytomegalovirus-associated TCR beta chains were confirmed in vitro to be specific for cytomegalovirus antigens. Of the cluster scores, 94% were above 0 in a later analysis, which found that TCRs clustered in the first cohort also tended to co-occur in the roughly 130 validation repertoires. All 130 or so repertoires were used to score co-occurrence in the validation cohort in a later analysis, because that analysis had no HLA typing for the cohort. Across donors, most TCR sequences were observed very rarely, whereas some public TCRs were present in many individuals. The classifier was reported to diagnose cytomegalovirus status with high specificity and sensitivity in both the original and validation cohorts. The study listed approximately 160 TCR beta chains as associated with cytomegalovirus.

The germline V gene specifies SGHVS as CDR1 and FQNEAQ as CDR2. Its CDR3 holds 16 amino acids, cysteine through phenylalanine. The CDR3 DNA has 48 bases and is translated from base 1. The germline V end is reduced by 5 bases and the J end by 4 bases; junction bases left unmatched: 12. Receptor amplification or capture employed the immunoSEQ multiplex PCR assay. The study's own analysis went as follows. To diagnose cytomegalovirus status from the catalog of TCR beta chain sequences, a statistical classification framework was built. Here the immuneACCESS table is served through TCRdb, limited to in-frame sequences with V and J called. Missing clones are a known gap in these copies; in checked studies unresolved V genes cover under half, and the rest lacks a known reason. That table is the source of V, J and clone size, and D and trimming were worked out from the DNA. This sample is represented by 200,000 to 250,000 clones; roughly 91% of them were singletons. The top ten clonotypes cover roughly 2% of the sample.

Donors formed part of the validation cohort, which comprised over a hundred subjects and was distinct from the first cohort of 666 subjects. The receptor chain draws on TRBV7-8 and TRBJ1-2; 8 central nucleotides agree with TRBD1. Sequencing was performed on PBMCs. The sequence was obtained from a woman younger than 30 in good health and CMV-seropositive. CDR3 region: CASSLLSGQGGYGYTF. Read as DNA, the sequence is TGTGCCAGCAGCCTACTGTCAGGACAGGGCGGCTATGGCTACACCTTC.